These 21 T cell receptor beta chains were all obtained from the same sample, sequenced in a study of blood T cell repertoires in COVID-19. Measured with immunoSEQ multiplex PCR; TCRdb has only the in-frame clones, and not every one. Found here are about 410,000 clones, about 90% of them singletons; the top ten hold 1.7%. Sequenced input: PBMCs or T cells enriched from blood (not recorded which). Receptors were obtained from a woman in her thirties who had recovered from COVID-19.

The J gene is TRBJ2-7, the V gene TRBV28; 7 bases map to TRBD2. There are 15 residues in the CDR3. V lost 6 bases, J lost 3 bases, and 11 bases stayed unmatched. Looked up from germline, CDR1 is MDHEN and CDR2 is SYDVKM. The CDR3 loop reads CASRPRGSGVYEQYF. In DNA, the CDR3 is TGTGCCAGCAGGCCCAGAGGGAGCGGGGTCTACGAGCAGTACTTC.

This rearrangement joins TRBV6-2 or TRBV6-3 to TRBJ1-3; tentatively, D is TRBD1 (6 bases). V shed 4 bases and J shed 2 bases, with 15 bases lying between them. Germline assignment: CDR1 MNHEY and CDR2 SVGEGT. This CDR3 is built from 16 residues. The chain's CDR3 is CASSSSRWTAGNTIYF. The CDR3 region has the DNA TGTGCCAGCAGTTCCTCCCGATGGACAGCTGGAAACACCATATATTTT.

The V call is TRBV6-2 or TRBV6-3, the J call TRBJ1-4; D might be TRBD1 (6 bases). CDR3 length: 17 amino acids. Per germline, CDR1 MNHEY and CDR2 SVGEGT. V dropped 6 bases and J dropped 0 bases, with 17 bases sitting between them. The CDR3 region is CASSTNTGRATNEKLFF. DNA for the CDR3: TGTGCCAGCAGCACCAACACAGGGAGGGCAACTAATGAAAAACTGTTTTTT.

The chain combines TRBV7-8 with TRBJ2-7, with 11 bases identical to TRBD2. This CDR3 is 13 amino acids long. Trimming at V came to 5 bases and at J to 7 bases, leaving 4 bases not matched to a gene. Germline CDR1 reads SGHVS; CDR2 reads FQNEAQ. The CDR3 nucleotides read TGTGCCAGCAGCGTGACTAGCGGGGCTGAGCAGTACTTC. Its protein is CASSVTSGAEQYF.

The chain uses TRBV12-5 and TRBJ2-2; 7 nucleotides agree with TRBD2. The germline gives CDR1 LGHNT, CDR2 FRNRAP. This CDR3 comprises 15 residues. After removal of 6 bases from V and 6 bases from J, the junction contained 10 bases not matched to a gene. CDR3 DNA sequence: TGTGCTAGTGGCGTTAGCGGGCTTGGCTCCGGGGAGCTGTTTTTT. Its translation: CASGVSGLGSGELFF.

The CDR3 sequence: CAWSGEQGNNQPQHF. The CDR3 nucleotides are TGTGCCTGGAGTGGGGAACAGGGAAACAATCAGCCCCAGCATTTT. This chain links TRBV30 with TRBJ1-5; weak D call: TRBD1 (6 bases). V lost 1 base and J lost 3, with 13 bases in between. CDR1 and CDR2 from the germline V gene are GTSNPN and SVGIG (reference sequence). This CDR3 is built from 15 residues.

The V and J genes are TRBV27 and TRBJ1-1; D might be TRBD1 (5 bases). Germline V gene data show CDR1 as MNHEY and CDR2 as SMNVEV (reference sequence). Trimming removed 2 bases at V and 4 bases at J, with 20 bases between. This CDR3 is built from 17 residues. As DNA, the CDR3 is TGTGCCAGCAGTTTAAGGGGCAGGGCCAACCCAGGCACTGAAGCTTTCTTT. It is translated as CASSLRGRANPGTEAFF.

The chain recombines TRBV6-1 with TRBJ1-2; D is perhaps TRBD1 (5 bases). The CDR3 consists of 16 residues. Germline CDR1 and CDR2: MNHNS and SASEGT. Trimming left V 1 base short and J 4 bases short, with 16 bases between. The CDR3 DNA reads TGTGCCAGCAGTGAAGGTTCGCGGGGCGCATTCTATGGCTACACCTTC. The encoded protein is CASSEGSRGAFYGYTF.

The genes are TRBV11-3 and TRBJ2-1; D remains ambiguous. The germline V gene encodes CDR1 SGHNT and CDR2 YENEEA. V was clipped by 3 bases and J by 3 bases, with 9 bases between them. The CDR3 has 14 residues. CDR3: CASSFTGDYNEQFF. DNA of the CDR3: TGTGCCAGCAGCTTTACGGGTGACTACAATGAGCAGTTCTTC.

The V gene is TRBV18, the J gene TRBJ2-3; D gene uncertain. The CDR3 totals 14 residues. V lost 2 bases, J lost 4 bases, and 10 bases lay in between. The germline V gene encodes CDR1 KGHSH and CDR2 LQKENI. The chain's CDR3 is CASSPTAVADTQYF. The CDR3, as DNA: TGTGCCAGCTCACCAACCGCAGTGGCAGATACGCAGTATTTT.

The chain is built from TRBV11-2 and TRBJ2-7, with no clear D. Looked up from germline, CDR1 is SGHAT and CDR2 is FQNNGV. V shed 2 bases and J shed 5 bases, with 16 bases lying between them. The CDR3 spans 15 residues. CDR3 sequence: CASSLPWSSKNEQYF. In DNA, the CDR3 is TGTGCCAGCAGCTTACCGTGGAGTAGTAAGAACGAGCAGTACTTC.

The chain couples TRBV30 to TRBJ2-7, with D possibly matching TRBD2 (6 bases). V dropped 1 base and J dropped 2 bases, with 9 bases sitting between them. Germline values: CDR1 GTSNPN, CDR2 SVGIG (reference sequence). The length of the CDR3 is 13 residues. CDR3 DNA: TGTGCCTGGAGTGGCGGACTACCCTACGAGCAGTACTTC. Its translation is CAWSGGLPYEQYF.

This chain's CDR3 is CASSHSGGAFF. In nucleotides, the CDR3 is TGTGCCAGCAGCCATTCCGGGGGGGCTTTCTTT. The rearrangement joins TRBV14 to TRBJ1-1; tentative D call: TRBD1 (5 bases). Germline V CDR1 and CDR2: SGHDN, FVKESK. V was shortened by 3 bases and J by 11 bases, with 10 bases between the two germline ends. This CDR3 has 11 residues.

The V and J genes are TRBV30 and TRBJ1-2, with D maybe TRBD1 (5 bases). Trimming cost V 3 bases and J 4 bases, with 15 bases left between them. Germline V CDR1 and CDR2: GTSNPN, SVGIG (reference sequence). The CDR3 runs 14 residues. CDR3 region: CAWSSTGTLYGYTF. The CDR3 DNA reads as TGTGCCTGGAGCAGTACCGGGACTCTCTATGGCTACACCTTC.

Regarding this clone: Different DNA sequences within this sample yield the same CDR3. The gene calls are TRBV5-4 and TRBJ1-1; possibly TRBD1 for D (5 bases). CDR1 and CDR2 from the germline V gene are SGHNT and YYREEE (reference sequence). The CDR3 spans 14 residues. V dropped 0 bases and J dropped 0 bases, with 6 bases sitting between them. CDR3: CASSLDRLNTEAFF. As DNA, the CDR3 is TGTGCCAGCAGCTTGGACAGGTTGAACACTGAAGCTTTCTTT.

This clone is a singleton in its sample. The rearrangement joins TRBV4-2 to TRBJ2-7; the D gene is possibly TRBD2 (6 bases). With 0 bases removed from V and 7 bases from J, the gap between germline ends came to 13 bases. This CDR3 region has 14 residues. In germline, CDR1 is LGHNA, CDR2 YNFKEQ. CDR3: CASSQEGTVGEQYF. CDR3 DNA sequence: TGTGCCAGCAGCCAAGAAGGGACTGTGGGGGAGCAGTACTTC.

CDR3 region: CASSPSAGDWYNEQFF. The CDR3 coding sequence is TGTGCCAGCAGCCCAAGCGCGGGAGACTGGTACAATGAGCAGTTCTTC. The V gene is TRBV11-1, the J gene TRBJ2-1, with 7 positions matching TRBD2. Germline V gives CDR1 SGHAT, CDR2 FQDESV (reference sequence). CDR3 length equals 16 residues. The trim removed 5 bases at V and 4 bases at J, leaving 11 bases unmatched.

The chain couples TRBV14 to TRBJ1-4; the D is unclear. The CDR3 is 14 amino acids. Germline V gene sequence: CDR1 SGHDN, CDR2 FVKESK. Trimming pared 4 bases from V and 4 bases from J, leaving 10 bases between. As DNA, the CDR3 is TGTGCCAGCAGCCGACGAGGGCGTAATGAAAAACTGTTTTTT. It encodes CASSRRGRNEKLFF. Combining the CDR3 with reference TRBV14 and TRBJ1-4 gives the whole variable domain EAGVTQFPSHSVIEKGQTVTLRCDPISGHDNLYWYRRVMGKEIKFLLHFVKESKQDESGMPNNRFLAERTGGTYSTLKVQPAELEDSGVYFCASSRRGRNEKLFFGSGTQLSVL.

V gene TRBV4-2 combines with J gene TRBJ2-3, with 10 bases identical to TRBD2. The CDR3 runs 20 residues. CDR1 and CDR2 (germline): LGHNA, YNFKEQ. The trim removed 0 bases at V and 5 bases at J, leaving 17 bases unmatched. CDR3 amino acids: CASSQDKTAGGPIHRDTQYF. The CDR3 DNA is TGTGCCAGCAGCCAAGATAAAACAGCGGGGGGGCCGATCCACAGAGATACGCAGTATTTT.

This clone was recorded once. The chain recombines TRBV19 with TRBJ1-1; D may be TRBD1 (5 bases). V lost 6 bases, J lost 5 bases, and 16 bases lay in between. The CDR3 loop spans 14 amino acids. Germline lookup yields CDR1 LNHDA and CDR2 SQIVND (reference sequence). CDR3: CASSAGRLGTEAFF. The DNA for the CDR3 is TGTGCCAGTAGCGCGGGGCGTTTAGGGACTGAAGCTTTCTTT.

The CDR3 DNA reads TGTGCTAGTGGTCAGACTAGCGGGGGCCCTATATACAATGAGCAGTTCTTC. Translated, it gives CASGQTSGGPIYNEQFF. The chain combines TRBV12-5 with TRBJ2-1; 12 bases match TRBD2. The length of the CDR3 is 17 residues. In germline, CDR1 is LGHNT, CDR2 FRNRAP. V lost 5 bases to trimming and J lost 4 bases; unmatched junction nucleotides: 9.